This passage covers 31 T cell receptor beta chains from one sample sequenced in a study of T cell repertoires in cytomegalovirus infection. TCRdb itself ran the reads through MiXCR, one entry per CDR3 protein. The sample lists around 19,000 distinct CDR3 sequences, roughly 40% occurring once. These receptors are not linked to any known antigen. The sample in question was CD8+ T cells from cultured PBMCs, obtained from culture after CMV antigen stimulation. These receptors came from a human donor in good health (CMV status not recorded). Some clones in this sample may be carry-over from other donors' samples.

CDR3 residues: CASSFRPPSSQETQYF. CDR3 DNA: TGTGCCAGCAGCTTCCGTCCGCCGTCAAGCCAAGAGACCCAGTACTTC. V is TRBV7-9 and J is TRBJ2-5; no reliable D call. The ends were cut back, 3 bases at V and 1 base at J, with 15 bases in the middle. Germline lookup yields CDR1 SEHNR and CDR2 FQNEAQ (reference sequence). The CDR3 covers 16 residues.

This clonotype was detected only a few times. Here the CDR3 DNA reads TGCGCCAGCAGCCAAGATCTTAACACTGAAGCTTTCTTT. It is translated as CASSQDLNTEAFF. This chain uses TRBV4-3 with TRBJ1-1; D ambiguous. Trimming pared 0 bases from V and 2 bases from J, leaving 4 bases between. The CDR3 is 13 amino acids. Germline V gives CDR1 LGHNA, CDR2 YSLEER.

The V and J genes are TRBV4-1 and TRBJ1-1; TRBD1 is a possible D gene (5 bases). Germline CDR1 is MGHRA and CDR2 is YSYEKL. V was cut by 0 bases and J by 0 bases, with 11 bases left in between. This CDR3 is built from 16 residues. The CDR3 loop reads CASSQEGTRMNTEAFF. The CDR3 DNA is TGCGCCAGCAGCCAAGAGGGGACCCGCATGAACACTGAAGCTTTCTTT.

This clonotype appeared a single time. DNA of the CDR3: TGTGCCTGGGGCGGTCGTGGGGCTTTCTTT. Translated, it gives CAWGGRGAFF. The chain is built from TRBV30 and TRBJ1-1; D remains unclear. Germline-derived CDR1 and CDR2 are GTSNPN and SVGIG (reference sequence). V lost 5 bases, J lost 11 bases, and 12 bases lay in between. The CDR3 consists of 10 residues.

The chain couples TRBV12-3 or TRBV12-4 to TRBJ2-2; D not resolved. V lost 5 bases, J lost 9 bases, and 10 bases lay in between. The CDR3 is 12 residues long. The CDR3 is CASSQDGWELFF. Written as DNA, the CDR3 is TGTGCCAGCAGTCAGGACGGCTGGGAGCTGTTTTTT.

This clonotype was detected once. This chain connects TRBV19 to TRBJ2-6; D is possibly TRBD1 (6 bases). CDR1 is LNHDA, CDR2 SQIVND, per germline (reference sequence). V was shortened by 5 bases and J by 2 bases, with 13 bases between the two germline ends. The CDR3 is made up of 16 amino acids. The CDR3: CASSSGGSTGANVLTF. The CDR3 nucleotides read TGTGCCAGTAGTTCTGGGGGCTCAACTGGGGCCAACGTCCTGACTTTC.

This clonotype appeared once. A junction end diverges from the germline sequence, so it may reflect a read error. The chain uses TRBV7-9 and TRBJ2-4; 8 nucleotides agree with TRBD1. CDR3 size: 12 residues. Germline CDR1 is SEHNR and CDR2 is FQNEAQ (reference sequence). DNA of the CDR3: TGTGCCAGCAGCTTAGGCCTTGGGACAGGATTCTTC. Translating it yields CASSLGLGTGFF.

J is TRBJ1-6 and V is TRBV5-1, with TRBD1 as a possible D gene (5 bases). Germline loops: CDR1 SGHRS, CDR2 YFSETQ. V was trimmed by 3 bases and J by 9 bases, leaving 16 bases between them. The CDR3 extends over 15 amino acids. CDR3 amino acids: CASSSFGVGGSPLHF. CDR3 sequence (DNA): TGCGCCAGCAGCTCATTTGGTGTGGGGGGTTCACCCCTCCACTTT.

This clonotype was seen a few times. CDR3: CASSYSMVGRGERYEQYF. The CDR3 DNA is TGTGCCAGCAGTTACTCGATGGTCGGGCGGGGGGAGAGGTACGAGCAGTACTTC. The V gene is TRBV6-6, the J gene TRBJ2-7, with 8 bases lining up with TRBD2. V was pared by 0 bases and J by 4 bases, with 14 bases of the junction left unmatched. Germline V gives CDR1 MNHNY, CDR2 SVGAGI (reference sequence). This CDR3 is built from 18 residues.

This clonotype was counted only a few times. The V call is TRBV30, the J call TRBJ2-1; D might be TRBD2 (6 bases). The germline V gene has CDR1 GTSNPN and CDR2 SVGIG (reference sequence). The CDR3 loop spans 14 amino acids. Trimming removed 1 base from V and 9 bases from J, with 16 bases in between. CDR3 region: CAWSDPATGAEQFF. CDR3 DNA sequence: TGTGCCTGGAGTGACCCCGCGACGGGAGCTGAGCAGTTCTTC.

This chain uses TRBV7-6 with TRBJ2-7; D call uncertain. Trimming shortened V by 2 bases and J by 2 bases, and 10 bases separated the two germline ends. Germline V gene sequence: CDR1 SGHVS, CDR2 FNYEAQ. This CDR3 comprises 14 residues. The CDR3 sequence is CASSLRAEPYEQYF. For the CDR3, the DNA is TGTGCCAGCAGCTTAAGAGCAGAACCCTACGAGCAGTACTTC.

There are many counts of this clonotype. V usage is TRBV10-2 and J usage is TRBJ1-2, with D possibly matching TRBD1 (6 bases). This CDR3 contains 18 residues. The germline CDR1 and CDR2 sequences are WSHSY and SAAADI. V was clipped by 4 bases and J by 0 bases, with 21 bases between them. CDR3 sequence (DNA): TGCGCCAGCAGTGCTATAGGACAGAGGAGAGGTCCTAACTATGGCTACACCTTC. It codes for CASSAIGQRRGPNYGYTF.

The chain links TRBV19 to TRBJ1-1; TRBD1 might be the D (6 bases). Trimming cost V 6 bases and J 0 bases, with 17 bases left between them. The germline V gene encodes CDR1 LNHDA and CDR2 SQIVND (reference sequence). The CDR3 runs 16 residues. CDR3 region: CASRYREARLNTEAFF. The CDR3 DNA sequence: TGTGCCAGTAGGTACAGGGAGGCGAGATTGAACACTGAAGCTTTCTTT.

The V gene is TRBV28, the J gene TRBJ1-5; no firm D call. The CDR3 runs 14 residues. V was shortened by 4 bases and J by 0 bases, with 7 bases between the two germline ends. Per germline, CDR1 MDHEN and CDR2 SYDVKM. Written as DNA, the CDR3 is TGTGCCAGCAGTTGGCGCGTTAGCAATCAGCCCCAGCATTTT. Translated, it gives CASSWRVSNQPQHF. Full variable domain (outside the CDR3, taken from reference TRBV28 and TRBJ1-5): DVKVTQSSRYLVKRTGEKVFLECVQDMDHENMFWYRQDPGLGLRLIYFSYDVKMKEKGDIPEGYSVSREKKERFSLILESASTNQTSMYLCASSWRVSNQPQHFGDGTRLSIL.

The genes are TRBV9 and TRBJ2-7, with a tentative D call TRBD2 (6 bases). CDR1 is SGDLS and CDR2 is YYNGEE in the germline V gene. Trimming cost V 0 bases and J 6 bases, with 13 bases left between them. This CDR3 has 14 residues. The CDR3 sequence: CASSVGGGRGEQYF. The CDR3 DNA is TGTGCCAGCAGCGTAGGGGGAGGAAGGGGCGAGCAGTACTTC.

This clonotype has a single count. The chain recombines TRBV19 with TRBJ2-1; TRBD1 might be the D (5 bases). CDR1 is LNHDA and CDR2 is SQIVND in the germline V gene (reference sequence). The CDR3 has 14 residues. Trimming removed 3 bases from V and 2 bases from J, with 8 bases in between. The CDR3 sequence is CASSIQGTYNEQFF. CDR3 sequence (DNA): TGTGCCAGTAGTATTCAGGGTACCTACAATGAGCAGTTCTTC. Complete variable domain (other parts from reference TRBV19 and TRBJ2-1): DGGITQSPKYLFRKEGQNVTLSCEQNLNHDAMYWYRQDPGQGLRLIYYSQIVNDFQKGDIAEGYSVSREKKESFPLTVTSAQKNPTAFYLCASSIQGTYNEQFFGPGTRLTVL.

There are many counts of this clonotype. In DNA form, the CDR3 reads TGCGCCAGCAGCGAAAATTCAGGGTACTACGAGCAGTACTTC. Translation gives CASSENSGYYEQYF. The rearrangement uses TRBV4-3 and TRBJ2-7, with D perhaps TRBD1 (5 bases). The CDR3 consists of 14 residues. Trimming shortened V by 5 bases and J by 3 bases, and 14 bases separated the two germline ends. CDR1 is LGHNA, CDR2 YSLEER, per germline.

This chain joins TRBV6-1 and TRBJ2-7, with a possible D match to TRBD1 (6 bases). Trimming cost V 4 bases and J 2 bases, with 12 bases left between them. This CDR3 comprises 14 residues. Germline V gives CDR1 MNHNS, CDR2 SASEGT. CDR3 in amino acids: CASSGQVPPYEQYF. CDR3 in DNA: TGTGCCAGCAGTGGACAGGTTCCTCCCTACGAGCAGTACTTC.

The chain carries TRBV27 and TRBJ1-1; D perhaps matches TRBD1 (5 bases). The CDR3 totals 13 residues. V was trimmed by 1 base and J by 5 bases, leaving 8 bases between them. Germline loops: CDR1 MNHEY, CDR2 SMNVEV (reference sequence). The CDR3 sequence is CASSLFGGTEAFF. For the CDR3, the DNA is TGTGCCAGCAGTTTATTTGGGGGAACTGAAGCTTTCTTT.

This clonotype has more than one count but fewer than ten. CDR3 sequence (DNA): TGTGCCAGCAGCAACTGGGACAGTCGGACTGAAGCTTTCTTT. This codes for CASSNWDSRTEAFF. V and J are TRBV7-2 and TRBJ1-1, with 7 bases that match TRBD1. J gave up 5 bases and V 5 bases, and 8 bases lay outside the gene matches. The CDR3 contains 14 residues. CDR1 and CDR2 from the germline V gene are SGHTA and FQGNSA. The full variable domain, rest sourced from reference TRBV7-2 and TRBJ1-1, is GAGVSQSPSNKVTEKGKDVELRCDPISGHTALYWYRQSLGQGLEFLIYFQGNSAPDKSGLPSDRFSAERTGGSVSTLTIQRTQQEDSAVYLCASSNWDSRTEAFFGQGTRLTVV.

In this sample, this clonotype turned up a few times. The chain recombines TRBV11-2 with TRBJ2-1; D uncertain. Trimming took 6 bases from V and 7 from J, leaving 10 bases between them. CDR1 SGHAT and CDR2 FQNNGV come from the germline V gene. This CDR3 comprises 12 residues. DNA for the CDR3: TGTGCCAGCAGTCGGACGAGGAATGAGCAGTTCTTC. Amino acid sequence: CASSRTRNEQFF.

The rearrangement links TRBV4-1 to TRBJ1-2; tentatively, D is TRBD1 (6 bases). The germline V and J ends were trimmed by 0 bases and 6 bases, with 17 bases remaining between them. CDR1 MGHRA and CDR2 YSYEKL come from the germline V gene. The CDR3 sequence is 16 residues long. The CDR3 DNA reads TGCGCCAGCAGCCAAGACCGGGCAGGGGCGTATGATGGCTACACCTTC. Translation: CASSQDRAGAYDGYTF.

V gene TRBV6-5 combines with J gene TRBJ1-4; a possible D gene is TRBD1 (6 bases). V lost 5 bases and J lost 8, with 18 bases in between. The CDR3 is made up of 15 amino acids. Germline CDR1 and CDR2: MNHEY and SVGAGI. CDR3 amino acids: CASSEEEGVGEKLFF. The DNA for the CDR3 is TGTGCCAGCAGTGAAGAGGAGGGGGTCGGGGAAAAACTGTTTTTT.

The chain couples TRBV20-1 to TRBJ2-3; 8 nucleotides line up with TRBD2. Germline V gene data show CDR1 as DFQATT and CDR2 as SNEGSKA (reference sequence). Unmatched junction bases numbered 27, after V lost 5 bases and J lost 5 bases. This CDR3 spans 20 amino acids. The CDR3 sequence: CSADPDFLKRAGGGRDTQYF. The CDR3 nucleotides read TGCAGTGCTGACCCGGACTTTCTTAAACGTGCGGGAGGAGGTCGAGATACGCAGTATTTT.

This sequence joins TRBV10-3 and TRBJ2-3, with D perhaps TRBD2 (6 bases). Germline assignment: CDR1 ENHRY and CDR2 SYGVKD. Trimming left V 6 bases short and J 2 bases short, with 24 bases between. CDR3 size: 18 residues. The CDR3 protein is CAISGLETRSRDTDTQYF. In nucleotides, the CDR3 is TGTGCCATCAGCGGCCTAGAGACTAGAAGCAGGGACACAGATACGCAGTATTTT.

The chain employs TRBV2 and TRBJ1-2; D is ambiguous. This CDR3 is 12 amino acids long. The germline V gene encodes CDR1 SNHLY and CDR2 FYNNEI. Trimming took off 4 bases at V and 5 bases at J, with 8 bases between the two ends. CDR3 residues: CASSVSWYGYTF. The DNA of the CDR3 is TGTGCCAGCAGTGTTTCGTGGTATGGCTACACCTTC.

The gene calls are TRBV6-6 and TRBJ1-1; no firm D call. Trimming took 5 bases from V and 5 from J, leaving 9 bases between them. The germline V gene encodes CDR1 MNHNY and CDR2 SVGAGI (reference sequence). This CDR3 contains 12 residues. CDR3 nucleotides: TGTGCCAGCAGTCCAGGTGGTACTGAAGCTTTCTTT. Amino acid sequence: CASSPGGTEAFF.

This clonotype was counted only a few times. The chain couples TRBV7-8 to TRBJ1-5, with D unclear. V shed 0 bases and J shed 5 bases, with 5 bases lying between them. CDR3 length equals 13 residues. CDR1 is SGHVS, CDR2 FQNEAQ, per germline. The CDR3 here is CASSLASHQPQHF. The CDR3 nucleotides are TGTGCCAGCAGCTTAGCGTCCCATCAGCCCCAGCATTTT.

The rearrangement links TRBV7-9 to TRBJ2-3; 10 nucleotides match TRBD2. Germline-derived CDR1 and CDR2 are SEHNR and FQNEAQ (reference sequence). J was trimmed by 2 bases and V by 6 bases; bases with no gene match: 5. CDR3 length: 15 amino acids. The CDR3 region is CASSTSGETTDTQYF. CDR3 bases: TGTGCCAGCAGTACTAGCGGGGAGACCACAGATACGCAGTATTTT. Variable domain in full (rest from reference TRBV7-9 and TRBJ2-3): DTGVSQNPRHKITKRGQNVTFRCDPISEHNRLYWYRQTLGQGPEFLTYFQNEAQLEKSRLLSDRFSAERPKGSFSTLEIQRTEQGDSAMYLCASSTSGETTDTQYFGPGTRLTVL.

V is TRBV7-4 and J is TRBJ2-7, with 7 bases that match TRBD2. This CDR3 is 14 amino acids long. Losses at the gene ends were 7 bases for V and 0 bases for J; bases not matched to a gene: 6. Germline CDR1 and CDR2: SGHVT and SQSDAQ. The CDR3 sequence: CASTSGAISYEQYF. The DNA of the CDR3 is TGTGCCAGCACCAGCGGGGCGATCTCCTACGAGCAGTACTTC.

The genes are TRBV6-6 and TRBJ2-2; 7 bases align to TRBD2. V was pared by 2 bases and J by 6 bases, with 12 bases of the junction left unmatched. The CDR3 length is 17 residues. Germline CDR1 is MNHNY and CDR2 is SVGAGI (reference sequence). For the CDR3, the DNA is TGTGCCAGCAGTTACGTCCCTAGCGGACCCCAGCCCGGGGAGCTGTTTTTT. Residues: CASSYVPSGPQPGELFF.